The sequence of this TCR beta chain was determined in a study of T cells in Graves' hyperthyroidism and ophthalmopathy. Study at large: Peripheral blood samples were taken at initial diagnosis, prior to any treatment. General study points: Onset of ophthalmopathy came a median approximately 6.8 months after the model predicted it.

In making diagnoses, clinical symptoms, serum thyroxine and TRAb, thyroid ultrasound and orbital computed tomography were all used. Regions amplified from RNA transcripts were the TCR beta CDR3 regions. A first-round RT-PCR of the TCR CDR3 used the HTBI primer set. TCRdb analysed the multiplex PCR reads with MiXCR anew, one entry per CDR3 protein. The table shows hundreds of thousands of distinct CDR3 sequences, with approximately 14% occurring only once. Germline CDR1 and CDR2: SEHNR and FQNEAQ (reference sequence). The CDR3 runs to 15 residues. V was clipped by 1 base and J by 0 bases, with 8 bases between them. This clonotype was detected many times. Its specificity is unknown.

This receptor was taken from a woman aged 40 to 49 with Graves' ophthalmopathy. Sequences were obtained from blood. The genes are TRBV7-9 and TRBJ2-3; D gene ambiguous. The CDR3 reads CASSLGLLSTDTQYF. CDR3 nucleotide sequence: TGTGCCAGCAGCTTAGGGCTACTTAGCACAGATACGCAGTATTTT.